This T cell receptor beta chain was sequenced during a study of CD8+ T cells in alopecia areata (dated by TCRdb to 2017 to 2018). Notes on the research overall: Treated patients were enrolled in an open-label pilot trial of oral tofacitinib, 5 to 10 mg twice daily, for moderate-to-severe alopecia areata. In humans, TCRbeta sequencing was performed on scalp tissue and on sorted CD4+ and CD8+ peripheral blood T cells from healthy controls and from patients with patchy or totalis/universalis alopecia areata. Scalp clonality was compared among normal scalp (n=4), patchy alopecia areata scalp (n=8), and alopecia totalis/universalis scalp (n=8). The study used high-throughput TCRbeta sequencing to examine T cell clonal expansion in alopecia areata, in both the C3H/HeJ mouse model and human patients. RNA came from the PAXgene miRNA kit for fixed scalp, the miRNeasy kit for PBMCs, and the RNeasy kit for mouse skin. Tofacitinib was administered for 6 to 18 months, and 6 months of follow-up off drug were then conducted to assess delayed response and recurrence. For the treated patients, the SALT score, which quantifies what percentage of scalp surface area is affected, served as the measure of disease severity. Tofacitinib-treated patients had biopsies at baseline and at 4 and 24 weeks of treatment, with a later scalp biopsy in several patients. Amplification of TCRbeta CDR3 regions was done by immunoSEQ multiplex PCR using 35 Vbeta forward primers and 13 Jbeta reverse primers.

This specimen's time point label, interpreted: around 28 days on oral tofacitinib. Interpreted using the paper, the treatment or condition label stands for: oral pan-JAK inhibitor, 5-10 mg twice daily. Lesional scalp punch biopsies and peripheral blood were collected from alopecia areata patients. After PBMCs were isolated by density centrifugation and stained for CD3, CD4 and CD8, a FACSAria was used to sort CD4+ and CD8+ T cells. Preparation of the library involved the immunoSEQ multiplex PCR assay. RNA was extracted from all samples and reverse transcribed into cDNA, which served as template for TCR sequencing. SuperScript III was used to make first-strand cDNA, primed with a 2:1 mix of oligo-dT and random hexamers. A synthetic immune receptor repertoire was used to assess amplification bias, and residual bias was removed computationally. The authors' pipeline ran thus. After raw reads were preprocessed to remove errors, the CDR3 was defined following IMGT conventions as running from the conserved cysteine to phenylalanine. To get clonality, Shannon entropy was normalized by log2 of the number of productive unique TCRs and the result was subtracted from 1. Scalp TCRbeta sequences were cross-referenced with sorted blood CD4 and CD8 repertoires so that the CD4 or CD8 identity of scalp clones could be inferred. Drawn from immuneACCESS, this table holds only the in-frame rearrangements with V and J called that TCRdb kept. Clones are partly lost; checked studies trace under half to an unresolved V gene and leave the rest unexplained. For V, J and clone size, that table is used; D and trimming come from the DNA. This sample lists roughly 200,000 clones; 45% to 75% were detected once. Approximately 3.4% of the sample belongs to the ten largest clones.

Worth noting for this clone: This receptor's antigen is unknown. There are no base qualities to consult, and no much larger clone falls within one base.

Results the study describes overall, beyond this receptor: Lesional scalp, especially in alopecia totalis/universalis, showed higher clonality and more expanded CD8+ clones than normal scalp, suggesting antigenic drive. Many expanded lesional clones persisted in scalp and blood during tofacitinib treatment, which may partly explain relapse after stopping treatment. With tofacitinib, both scalp clonality and the number of expanded CD8+ clones among the top 100 scalp clones went down significantly. Scalp TCR repertoire analysis is complicated because resident alphabeta T cells in normal human skin are also sequenced, whereas mouse skin is dominated by gammadelta T cells. Because the treated cohort was small and had just a single nonresponder, larger studies are needed to establish links between baseline CD8+ expansion and response. Shared TCR sequences between patients were less evident than in mice, which may be partly attributable to HLA diversity in the patient population.

The CDR3 spans 13 residues, from the cysteine through the phenylalanine. The retained sequence is limited to the CDR3, 39 bases, with the frame set at the first base. CDR1 and CDR2 (SQVTM, ANQGSEA) derive from the germline V gene. Trimming at the junction amounts to 7 bases on V and 7 bases on J, and the germline ends lie 19 bases apart. The receptor's source is a human donor with alopecia areata. The material was CD4+ T cells sorted from blood, obtained at week 4, from a patient treated with tofacitinib. The sequence links TRBV29-1 to TRBJ2-5, with the D call perhaps TRBD1 or TRBD2, as 5 bases match in each case. The sequenced DNA is TGCAGCGCGAGGGACGGACACTTGGGGACCCAGTACTTC. Translated, this gives CSARDGHLGTQYF.